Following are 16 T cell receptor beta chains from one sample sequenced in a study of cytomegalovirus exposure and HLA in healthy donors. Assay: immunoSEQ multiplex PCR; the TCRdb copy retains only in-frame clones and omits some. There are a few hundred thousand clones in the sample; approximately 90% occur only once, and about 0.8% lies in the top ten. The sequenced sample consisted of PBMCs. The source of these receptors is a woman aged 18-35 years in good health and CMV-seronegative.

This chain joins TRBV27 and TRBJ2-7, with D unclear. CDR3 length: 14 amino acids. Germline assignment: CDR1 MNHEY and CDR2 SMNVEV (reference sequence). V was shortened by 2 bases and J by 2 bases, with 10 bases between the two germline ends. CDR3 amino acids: CASSLAPMAYEQYF. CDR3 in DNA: TGTGCCAGCAGTTTAGCTCCTATGGCCTACGAGCAGTACTTC.

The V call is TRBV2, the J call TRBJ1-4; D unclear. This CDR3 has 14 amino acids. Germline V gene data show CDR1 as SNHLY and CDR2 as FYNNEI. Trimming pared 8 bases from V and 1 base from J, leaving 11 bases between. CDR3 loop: CASVSGRTNEKLFF. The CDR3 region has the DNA TGTGCCAGCGTGTCGGGGAGAACTAATGAAAAACTGTTTTTT.

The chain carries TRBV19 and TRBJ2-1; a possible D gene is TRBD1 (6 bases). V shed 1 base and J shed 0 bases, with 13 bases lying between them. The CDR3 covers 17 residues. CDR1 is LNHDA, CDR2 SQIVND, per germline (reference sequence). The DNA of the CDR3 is TGTGCCAGTAGTATAGGGGGACAACCGAGCTCCTACAATGAGCAGTTCTTC. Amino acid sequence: CASSIGGQPSSYNEQFF.

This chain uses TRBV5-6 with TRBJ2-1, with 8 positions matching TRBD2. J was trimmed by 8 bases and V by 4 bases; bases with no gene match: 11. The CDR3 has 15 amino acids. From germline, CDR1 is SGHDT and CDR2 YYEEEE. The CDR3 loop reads CASSRAGLGYDEQFF. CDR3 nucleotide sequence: TGTGCCAGCAGCCGCGCGGGACTAGGGTACGATGAGCAGTTCTTC.

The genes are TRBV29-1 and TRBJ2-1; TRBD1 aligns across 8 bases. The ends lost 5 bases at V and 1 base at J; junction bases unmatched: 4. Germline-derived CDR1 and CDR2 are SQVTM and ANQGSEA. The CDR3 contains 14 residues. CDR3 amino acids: CSVSGGRSYNEQFF. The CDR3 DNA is TGCAGCGTTTCAGGGGGCAGATCCTACAATGAGCAGTTCTTC.

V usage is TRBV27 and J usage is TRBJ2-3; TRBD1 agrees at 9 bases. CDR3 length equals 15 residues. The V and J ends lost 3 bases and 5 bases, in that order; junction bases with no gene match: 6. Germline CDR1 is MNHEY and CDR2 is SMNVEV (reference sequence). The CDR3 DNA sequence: TGTGCCAGCAGTTTCTCCGGGACAGGGAAAGATACGCAGTATTTT. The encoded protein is CASSFSGTGKDTQYF.

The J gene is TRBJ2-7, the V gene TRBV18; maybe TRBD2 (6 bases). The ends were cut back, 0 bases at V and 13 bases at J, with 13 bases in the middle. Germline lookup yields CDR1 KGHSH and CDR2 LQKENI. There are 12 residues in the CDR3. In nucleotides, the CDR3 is TGTGCCAGCTCACCACCGGGGGGTCTGACATACTTC. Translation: CASSPPGGLTYF. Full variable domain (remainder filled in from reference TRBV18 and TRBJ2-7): NAGVMQNPRHLVRRRGQEARLRCSPMKGHSHVYWYRQLPEEGLKFMVYLQKENIIDESGMPKERFSAEFPKEGPSILRIQQVVRGDSAAYFCASSPPGGLTYFGPGTRLTVT.

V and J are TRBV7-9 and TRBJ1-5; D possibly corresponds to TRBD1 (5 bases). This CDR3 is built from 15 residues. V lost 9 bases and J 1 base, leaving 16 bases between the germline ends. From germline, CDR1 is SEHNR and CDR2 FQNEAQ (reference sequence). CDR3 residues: CASDVGAVSNQPQHF. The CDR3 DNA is TGTGCCAGTGATGTAGGGGCCGTAAGCAATCAGCCCCAGCATTTT. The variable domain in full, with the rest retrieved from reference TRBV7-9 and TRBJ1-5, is DTGVSQNPRHKITKRGQNVTFRCDPISEHNRLYWYRQTLGQGPEFLTYFQNEAQLEKSRLLSDRFSAERPKGSFSTLEIQRTEQGDSAMYLCASDVGAVSNQPQHFGDGTRLSIL.

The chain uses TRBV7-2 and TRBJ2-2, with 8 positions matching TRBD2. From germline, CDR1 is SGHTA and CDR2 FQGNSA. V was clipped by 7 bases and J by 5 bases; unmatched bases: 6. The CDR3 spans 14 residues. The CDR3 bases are TGTGCCAGCACCCGACGGGGGGGAACCGGGGAGCTGTTTTTT. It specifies CASTRRGGTGELFF.

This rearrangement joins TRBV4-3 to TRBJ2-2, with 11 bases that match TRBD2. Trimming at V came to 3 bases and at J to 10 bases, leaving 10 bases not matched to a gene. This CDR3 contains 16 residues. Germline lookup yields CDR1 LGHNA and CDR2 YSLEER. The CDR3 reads CASSHEISGRAPELFF. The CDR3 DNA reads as TGCGCCAGCAGCCATGAAATTAGCGGGAGGGCCCCGGAGCTGTTTTTT.

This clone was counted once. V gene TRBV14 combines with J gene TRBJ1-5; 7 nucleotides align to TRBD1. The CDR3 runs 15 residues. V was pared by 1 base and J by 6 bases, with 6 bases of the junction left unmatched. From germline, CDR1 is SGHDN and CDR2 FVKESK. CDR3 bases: TGTGCCAGCAGCCAAGTCGACAGGGAGTCTCAGCCCCAGCATTTT. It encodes CASSQVDRESQPQHF.

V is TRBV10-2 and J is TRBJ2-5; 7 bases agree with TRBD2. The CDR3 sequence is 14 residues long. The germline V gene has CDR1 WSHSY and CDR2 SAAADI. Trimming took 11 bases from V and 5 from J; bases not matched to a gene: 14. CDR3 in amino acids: CACYFGGFGETQYF. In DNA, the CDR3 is TGCGCCTGCTACTTCGGGGGGTTCGGGGAGACCCAGTACTTC.

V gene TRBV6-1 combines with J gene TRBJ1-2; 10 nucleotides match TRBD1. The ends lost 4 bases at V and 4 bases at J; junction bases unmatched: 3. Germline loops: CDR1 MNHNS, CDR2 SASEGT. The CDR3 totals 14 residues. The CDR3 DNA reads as TGTGCCAGCAGTGGGAGGACAGGGGGCTATGGCTACACCTTC. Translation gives CASSGRTGGYGYTF.

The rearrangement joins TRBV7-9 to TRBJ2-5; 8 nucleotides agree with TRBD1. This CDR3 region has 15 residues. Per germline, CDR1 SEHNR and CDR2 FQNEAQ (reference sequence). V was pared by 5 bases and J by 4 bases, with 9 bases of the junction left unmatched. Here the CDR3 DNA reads TGTGCCAGCAGCCCCAGGGGGCTGGTCGGAGAGACCCAGTACTTC. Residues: CASSPRGLVGETQYF.

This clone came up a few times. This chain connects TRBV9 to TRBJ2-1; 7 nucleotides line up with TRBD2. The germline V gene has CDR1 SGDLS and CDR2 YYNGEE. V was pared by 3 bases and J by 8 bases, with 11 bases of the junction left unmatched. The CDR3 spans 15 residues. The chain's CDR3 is CASSALGGSFDEQFF. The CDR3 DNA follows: TGTGCCAGCAGCGCCTTAGGCGGGAGTTTCGATGAGCAGTTCTTC.

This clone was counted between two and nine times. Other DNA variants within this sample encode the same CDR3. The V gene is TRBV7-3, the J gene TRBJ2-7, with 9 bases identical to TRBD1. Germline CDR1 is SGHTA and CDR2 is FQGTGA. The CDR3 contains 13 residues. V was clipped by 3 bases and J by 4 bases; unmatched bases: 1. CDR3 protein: CASSLDRGYEQYF. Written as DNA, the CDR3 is TGTGCCAGCAGCTTGGACAGGGGTTACGAGCAGTACTTC. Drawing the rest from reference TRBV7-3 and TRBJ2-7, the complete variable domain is GAGVSQTPSNKVTEKGKYVELRCDPISGHTALYWYRQSLGQGPEFLIYFQGTGAADDSGLPNDRFFAVRPEGSVSTLKIQRTERGDSAVYLCASSLDRGYEQYFGPGTRLTVT.